Below, 9 T cell receptor beta chains from the same sample are listed, as sequenced in a study of prognosis after radiotherapy for stage I lung cancer. Amplicons of TCR beta CDR3 were generated from genomic DNA by two-round multiplex PCR. Primers specific to each TRBV and TRBJ gene drove first-round PCR. TCRdb itself ran the multiplex PCR reads through MiXCR, one entry per CDR3 protein. This sample yields around 20,000 distinct CDR3 sequences, of which approximately 45% are seen a single time; 30% to 40% belongs to the top ten. The sequencing here drew on PBMCs, taken before or after stereotactic body radiation therapy (not recorded which). These receptors all come from a donor older than 45 with non-small cell lung cancer.

This clonotype came up many times. This chain links TRBV7-3 with TRBJ2-5; the match to TRBD2 covers 7 bases. V trimming: 5 bases; J trimming: 2 bases; junction bases outside the gene matches: 14. There are 17 residues in the CDR3. Germline lookup yields CDR1 SGHTA and CDR2 FQGTGA. Here the CDR3 DNA reads TGTGCCAGCAGCCTAAGGCCCGCGGGAGCTGGTCAAGAGACCCAGTACTTC. Amino acids: CASSLRPAGAGQETQYF.

This clonotype was recorded once. The chain has TRBV12-3 or TRBV12-4 and TRBJ2-7, with TRBD2 as a possible D gene (5 bases). V lost 6 bases and J 5 bases, leaving 23 bases between the germline ends. The CDR3 spans 16 residues. CDR3 in amino acids: CASRSGCRGRAHEQYF. In nucleotides, the CDR3 is TGTGCCAGCAGGTCGGGGTGCCGCGGGCGGGCCCACGAGCAGTACTTC.

This clonotype came up many times. The chain has TRBV7-9 and TRBJ1-5, with unresolved D. V was clipped by 2 bases and J by 4 bases, with 3 bases between them. The CDR3 sequence is 12 residues long. Germline V gene sequence: CDR1 SEHNR, CDR2 FQNEAQ (reference sequence). The CDR3 sequence is CASSLNNQPQHF. The CDR3, as DNA: TGTGCCAGCAGCTTAAATAATCAGCCCCAGCATTTT.

The CDR3 DNA reads TGTGCCAGCAGCCAAGTAACCACCGGGGAGCTGTTTTTT. This gives the protein CASSQVTTGELFF. The genes are TRBV11-3 and TRBJ2-2; unclear D gene. CDR1 is SGHNT and CDR2 is YENEEA in the germline V gene. Trimming pared 5 bases from V and 4 bases from J, leaving 8 bases between. The CDR3 contains 13 residues.

The rearrangement uses TRBV28 and TRBJ1-5; no definite D call. CDR1 and CDR2 (germline): MDHEN, SYDVKM. V was shortened by 7 bases and J by 3 bases, with 13 bases between the two germline ends. CDR3 length: 14 amino acids. CDR3 DNA sequence: TGTGCCAGCATCGTAGGAGGAATCAATCAGCCCCAGCATTTT. Protein product: CASIVGGINQPQHF.

There are many counts of this clonotype. The chain uses TRBV4-3 and TRBJ1-4; 9 nucleotides match TRBD1. V was pared by 0 bases and J by 8 bases, with 16 bases of the junction left unmatched. CDR1 is LGHNA and CDR2 is YSLEER in the germline V gene. CDR3 length: 19 residues. The CDR3 DNA reads TGCGCCAGCAGCCAAGAGGTCTCGGGACAGGGTAAGAGGAACGAAAAACTGTTTTTT. This codes for CASSQEVSGQGKRNEKLFF.

This clonotype was found many times. V is TRBV7-9 and J is TRBJ2-1; D perhaps matches TRBD1 (5 bases). The germline V and J ends were trimmed by 7 bases and 4 bases, with 14 bases remaining between them. Germline V CDR1 and CDR2: SEHNR, FQNEAQ (reference sequence). The CDR3 has 14 amino acids. Here the CDR3 DNA reads TGTGCCAGCAACCATGGGGCAGTTTACAATGAGCAGTTCTTC. Translation gives CASNHGAVYNEQFF.

Many counts were recorded for this clonotype. V gene TRBV7-6 combines with J gene TRBJ2-5; 7 positions agree with TRBD1. V was clipped by 3 bases and J by 4 bases; unmatched bases: 11. Germline CDR1 and CDR2: SGHVS and FNYEAQ. The CDR3 is 16 amino acids. CDR3 residues: CASSLTGSQAPETQYF. CDR3 in DNA: TGTGCCAGCAGCTTGACAGGGTCTCAGGCCCCAGAGACCCAGTACTTC.

The genes are TRBV7-9 and TRBJ2-7; D unresolved. The CDR3 has 13 amino acids. Germline values: CDR1 SEHNR, CDR2 FQNEAQ (reference sequence). The ends were cut back, 7 bases at V and 4 bases at J, with 14 bases in the middle. As DNA, the CDR3 is TGTGCCAGCATCCTAGAAGATTTTTACGAGCAGTACTTC. Residues: CASILEDFYEQYF.